What follows are 30 T cell receptor beta chains derived from one specimen sequenced in a study of CD8 T cells in ankylosing spondylitis. TCRdb reanalysed the 5' RACE reads using MiXCR and keeps one entry per CDR3 protein. The sample consists of some 140,000 distinct CDR3 sequences, about 8% of them appearing once. The material sequenced was synovial fluid, either unsorted or a sorted T cell fraction (not recorded which). The receptors originated from a male donor with ankylosing spondylitis.

In DNA form, the CDR3 reads TGTGCCAGCAGCCGGACGAGCTCCTACGAGCAGTACTTC. It is translated as CASSRTSSYEQYF. The chain employs TRBV27 and TRBJ2-7; no definite D call. The CDR3 runs to 13 residues. Trimming shortened V by 6 bases and J by 0 bases, and 9 bases separated the two germline ends. CDR1 is MNHEY, CDR2 SMNVEV, per germline (reference sequence).

In its sample, this clonotype was seen many times. V and J are TRBV28 and TRBJ2-3; D is possibly TRBD1 (6 bases). Trimming pared 2 bases from V and 1 base from J, leaving 16 bases between. Germline assignment: CDR1 MDHEN and CDR2 SYDVKM. The CDR3 totals 17 residues. The CDR3 nucleotides read TGTGCCAGCAGTTTACTAGGACAGCTCTCGGGCACAGATACGCAGTATTTT. This translates into CASSLLGQLSGTDTQYF.

The chain couples TRBV5-1 to TRBJ2-2; TRBD2 matches 12 bases. The trim removed 1 base at V and 6 bases at J, leaving 7 bases unmatched. CDR1 is SGHRS, CDR2 YFSETQ, per germline. The CDR3 totals 17 residues. The DNA for the CDR3 is TGCGCCAGCAGCTTGAGGTCGGGACTAGCGGGCCCCGGGGAGCTGTTTTTT. Residues: CASSLRSGLAGPGELFF.

This clonotype occurred many times. This chain connects TRBV3-1 to TRBJ2-3, with 11 positions matching TRBD1. This CDR3 is built from 15 residues. Germline V gene data show CDR1 as LGHDT and CDR2 as YNNKEL (reference sequence). V dropped 4 bases and J dropped 6; count of bases not matched to a gene: 6. This chain's CDR3 is CASSPRTGGADTQYF. DNA for the CDR3: TGTGCCAGCAGCCCACGGACAGGGGGCGCGGATACGCAGTATTTT.

This clonotype was seen at least ten times. This chain joins TRBV6-1 and TRBJ2-7, with 9 bases aligning to TRBD1. The CDR3 runs to 15 residues. V was pared by 6 bases and J by 4 bases, with 10 bases of the junction left unmatched. Germline-derived CDR1 and CDR2 are MNHNS and SASEGT. The CDR3 DNA reads as TGTGCCAGCAGATCCCCGGGACAGGGATGGTACGAGCAGTACTTC. It yields the protein CASRSPGQGWYEQYF.

This clonotype was recorded many times. The CDR3 region has the DNA TGTGCCAGCAGTTACGGGGGACCGAATTCACCCCTCCACTTT. Translated, it gives CASSYGGPNSPLHF. The V and J genes are TRBV6-5 and TRBJ1-6; D is possibly TRBD1 (5 bases). The germline CDR1 and CDR2 sequences are MNHEY and SVGAGI. The CDR3 sequence is 14 residues long. V was shortened by 2 bases and J by 7 bases, with 9 bases between the two germline ends.

This clonotype showed up many times. The rearrangement joins TRBV10-3 to TRBJ1-1; D might be TRBD1 (5 bases). CDR3 size: 14 residues. Trimming removed 6 bases at V and 3 bases at J, with 14 bases between. From germline, CDR1 is ENHRY and CDR2 SYGVKD. Here the CDR3 DNA reads TGTGCCATCAGGAGCGGCGTGGGGGACACTGAAGCTTTCTTT. This codes for CAIRSGVGDTEAFF.

This clonotype was seen ten or more times. The V gene is TRBV6-6, the J gene TRBJ1-1; D is ambiguous. From germline, CDR1 is MNHNY and CDR2 SVGAGI (reference sequence). This CDR3 contains 12 residues. V shed 5 bases and J shed 2 bases, with 6 bases lying between them. CDR3 sequence reads: CASSLINTEAFF. CDR3 DNA sequence: TGTGCCAGCAGTCTCATTAACACTGAAGCTTTCTTT.

This clonotype was seen a few times. The V call is TRBV28, the J call TRBJ2-7; the D is unclear. The germline V and J ends were trimmed by 2 bases and 0 bases, with 8 bases remaining between them. The CDR3 consists of 14 residues. Looked up from germline, CDR1 is MDHEN and CDR2 is SYDVKM. CDR3: CASSLNGVSYEQYF. The CDR3 nucleotides are TGTGCCAGCAGTTTAAATGGGGTCTCCTACGAGCAGTACTTC. Full variable domain (rest looked up from reference TRBV28 and TRBJ2-7): DVKVTQSSRYLVKRTGEKVFLECVQDMDHENMFWYRQDPGLGLRLIYFSYDVKMKEKGDIPEGYSVSREKKERFSLILESASTNQTSMYLCASSLNGVSYEQYFGPGTRLTVT.

This clonotype was recorded at least ten times. The chain links TRBV6-2 or TRBV6-3 to TRBJ1-1; D is possibly TRBD1 (6 bases). This CDR3 region has 18 residues. Germline V CDR1 and CDR2: MNHEY, SVGEGT. V was shortened by 7 bases and J by 0 bases, with 24 bases between the two germline ends. The CDR3 DNA is TGTGCCAGCACTGACGCCTCAGGGGTCGCGCCCATGAACACTGAAGCTTTCTTT. Amino acids: CASTDASGVAPMNTEAFF.

V and J are TRBV27 and TRBJ2-2; D not certain. Trimming removed 3 bases at V and 7 bases at J, with 9 bases between. CDR3 size: 13 residues. Per the germline V gene, CDR1 is MNHEY and CDR2 is SMNVEV (reference sequence). The CDR3 loop is CASSFRMNGELFF. CDR3 DNA: TGTGCCAGCAGTTTCCGGATGAACGGGGAGCTGTTTTTT.

This clonotype has at least ten counts. The chain employs TRBV20-1 and TRBJ2-1; tentative D call: TRBD2 (5 bases). CDR3 size: 12 residues. Germline V gives CDR1 DFQATT, CDR2 SNEGSKA (reference sequence). Between the trimmed V and J ends, which lost 5 bases and 9 bases, there was a span of 14 bases. The chain's CDR3 is CSAGLSLGEQFF. In DNA form, the CDR3 reads TGCAGTGCTGGACTTAGTTTGGGTGAGCAGTTCTTC.

With regard to this clonotype: A junction boundary mismatches the germline segment, possibly from a read error. The rearrangement joins TRBV2 to TRBJ2-1; either TRBD1 or TRBD2 may fit D (5 bases each). The V gene's germline CDR1 is SNHLY and CDR2 FYNNEI. This CDR3 region has 10 residues. CDR3 sequence (DNA): TGTGCCAGCAGATTCCAGGCAGGGACCTTC. Translating gives CASRFQAGTF.

This clonotype was seen ten or more times. The chain recombines TRBV5-1 with TRBJ2-7; 7 positions match TRBD1. The J segment lost 3 bases and the V segment lost 0 bases, leaving 6 bases of the junction unmatched. CDR1 is SGHRS and CDR2 is YFSETQ in the germline V gene. This CDR3 comprises 15 residues. The CDR3 protein is CASSLDAGGFYEQYF. DNA of the CDR3: TGCGCCAGCAGCTTGGATGCAGGGGGATTCTACGAGCAGTACTTC. Complete variable domain (other parts from reference TRBV5-1 and TRBJ2-7): KAGVTQTPRYLIKTRGQQVTLSCSPISGHRSVSWYQQTPGQGLQFLFEYFSETQRNKGNFPGRFSGRQFSNSRSEMNVSTLELGDSALYLCASSLDAGGFYEQYFGPGTRLTVT.

The gene calls are TRBV5-1 and TRBJ2-1; D remains ambiguous. Germline values: CDR1 SGHRS, CDR2 YFSETQ. The CDR3 is 13 amino acids. Trimming left V 5 bases short and J 7 bases short, with 13 bases between. The DNA of the CDR3 is TGCGCCAGCAGTAATCCGGGTTTGAATGAGCAGTTCTTC. Translation gives CASSNPGLNEQFF. The full variable domain, completed using reference TRBV5-1 and TRBJ2-1, is KAGVTQTPRYLIKTRGQQVTLSCSPISGHRSVSWYQQTPGQGLQFLFEYFSETQRNKGNFPGRFSGRQFSNSRSEMNVSTLELGDSALYLCASSNPGLNEQFFGPGTRLTVL.

The sample holds many counts of this clonotype. A junction end diverges from the germline sequence, so it may reflect a read error. The chain combines TRBV20-1 with TRBJ1-1; possibly TRBD1 for D (5 bases). Per the germline V gene, CDR1 is DFQATT and CDR2 is SNEGSKA (reference sequence). The CDR3 is 12 residues long. The CDR3 nucleotides are TGCAGCGCTAGGGGCGGGTGGACTGAAGCTTTCTTT. Its protein product is CSARGGWTEAFF.

J is TRBJ2-7 and V is TRBV20-1; possibly TRBD1 or TRBD2 for D (5 bases each). The CDR3 contains 16 residues. Trimming took 5 bases from V and 5 from J, leaving 25 bases between them. Germline-derived CDR1 and CDR2 are DFQATT and SNEGSKA (reference sequence). CDR3 nucleotides: TGCAGTGCTCTCGAACTGGGGACGGGTTTCTTTAACGAGCAGTACTTC. As protein: CSALELGTGFFNEQYF.

Only a few counts were recorded for this clonotype. The rearrangement links TRBV3-1 to TRBJ2-1; unclear D gene. This CDR3 has 13 residues. The V end lost 1 base, the J end lost 7 bases, and 8 bases lay between the germline ends. CDR1 is LGHDT, CDR2 YNNKEL, per germline (reference sequence). The CDR3 region is CASSQGPRNEQFF. As DNA, the CDR3 is TGTGCCAGCAGCCAAGGCCCGAGGAATGAGCAGTTCTTC.

This clonotype occurred many times. The chain uses TRBV10-3 and TRBJ1-5; 7 bases are a match to TRBD1. Germline CDR1 is ENHRY and CDR2 is SYGVKD. The J segment lost 3 bases and the V segment lost 0 bases, leaving 8 bases of the junction unmatched. CDR3 size: 17 residues. CDR3 in amino acids: CAISESRPDRDNQPQHF. In DNA, the CDR3 is TGTGCCATCAGTGAGTCGAGACCCGACAGGGACAATCAGCCCCAGCATTTT.

This clonotype was seen a handful of times. The chain couples TRBV4-1 to TRBJ1-2; the D gene is possibly TRBD1 (5 bases). V was clipped by 4 bases and J by 7 bases, with 16 bases between them. The CDR3 is 14 amino acids. Per the germline V gene, CDR1 is MGHRA and CDR2 is YSYEKL. CDR3 nucleotides: TGCGCCAGCAGCCTCCAATGGGGGATGAGTGGCTACACCTTC. The encoded protein is CASSLQWGMSGYTF.

This chain connects TRBV5-1 to TRBJ2-1; 8 bases align to TRBD2. CDR3 length: 14 amino acids. The junction had 9 bases not matched to a gene; V was cut back by 7 bases and J by 6 bases. The germline CDR1 and CDR2 sequences are SGHRS and YFSETQ. The CDR3 is CASLPGTSSNEQFF. CDR3 DNA sequence: TGCGCCAGCCTTCCCGGGACTAGTTCCAATGAGCAGTTCTTC.

There are many counts of this clonotype. This chain links TRBV5-6 with TRBJ2-7; no clear D. Trimming pared 1 base from V and 6 bases from J, leaving 8 bases between. Germline loops: CDR1 SGHDT, CDR2 YYEEEE. There are 12 residues in the CDR3. The CDR3 loop is CASSLWVREQYF. CDR3 DNA sequence: TGTGCCAGCAGCTTGTGGGTGCGCGAGCAGTACTTC.

Ten or more counts support this clonotype. The V call is TRBV11-2, the J call TRBJ2-1; D unclear. The CDR3 is 15 amino acids. Germline CDR1 SGHAT, CDR2 FQNNGV. Trimming took off 5 bases at V and 6 bases at J, with 17 bases between the two ends. The CDR3 DNA sequence: TGTGCCAGCAGCGACCTGGCGGTCCGGACCAATGAGCAGTTCTTC. Protein sequence: CASSDLAVRTNEQFF.

At least ten counts were recorded for this clonotype. This rearrangement joins TRBV20-1 to TRBJ2-5, with D unresolved. Germline CDR1 DFQATT, CDR2 SNEGSKA (reference sequence). The CDR3 covers 13 residues. The V and J ends lost 3 bases and 4 bases respectively, with 12 bases between them. The CDR3 DNA sequence: TGCAGTGCTAGTGACCCCAATGGAGAGACCCAGTACTTC. It encodes CSASDPNGETQYF.

This clonotype was observed once. The CDR3 DNA reads TGTGCCAGCAGTTACTCGTCCCAGCCGAGCTCCTACAATGAGCAGTTCTTC. Translation: CASSYSSQPSSYNEQFF. This chain joins TRBV6-2 or TRBV6-3 and TRBJ2-1, with no clear D. V lost 0 bases to trimming and J lost 0 bases, with 12 bases between them. Germline lookup yields CDR1 MNHEY and CDR2 SVGEGT. The CDR3 sequence is 17 residues long.

CDR3 coding DNA: TGCAGTGCGGCCGGGGGGAGGACCTACAATGAGCAGTTCTTC. Translation gives CSAAGGRTYNEQFF. The chain couples TRBV20-1 to TRBJ2-1, with 7 bases matching TRBD2. Germline CDR1 and CDR2: DFQATT and SNEGSKA (reference sequence). CDR3 length: 14 amino acids. V dropped 6 bases and J dropped 2; count of bases not matched to a gene: 7.

There are a few counts of this clonotype. The chain uses TRBV27 and TRBJ2-5, with 12 bases fitting TRBD2. The V gene's germline CDR1 is MNHEY and CDR2 SMNVEV (reference sequence). This CDR3 contains 16 residues. With V trimmed by 4 bases and J by 5 bases, 8 bases remained unmatched. The CDR3 here is CASSYLAGGPPETQYF. The CDR3, as DNA: TGTGCCAGCAGTTATCTAGCGGGAGGGCCGCCGGAGACCCAGTACTTC.

At least ten counts were recorded for this clonotype. The genes are TRBV10-3 and TRBJ1-2, with TRBD1 identical over 9 bases. Germline V CDR1 and CDR2: ENHRY, SYGVKD. V lost 11 bases, J lost 6 bases, and 10 bases stayed unmatched. There are 13 residues in the CDR3. CDR3 bases: TGTGCCTCCCGGACAGGGGCGCTCGATGGCTACACCTTC. Its protein is CASRTGALDGYTF.

CDR3 loop: CASTPGLLWYNEQFF. The CDR3 nucleotides read TGTGCCAGCACCCCGGGGCTCCTCTGGTACAATGAGCAGTTCTTC. This chain connects TRBV5-5 to TRBJ2-1; D could derive from TRBD1 or TRBD2 (5 bases each). This CDR3 has 15 amino acids. The germline CDR1 and CDR2 sequences are SGHKS and YYEKEE (reference sequence). The ends were cut back, 6 bases at V and 4 bases at J, with 17 bases in the middle.

This clonotype was counted a few times. V is TRBV7-9 and J is TRBJ1-4; unclear D gene. The germline CDR1 and CDR2 sequences are SEHNR and FQNEAQ (reference sequence). Trimming removed 4 bases at V and 0 bases at J, with 6 bases between. This CDR3 spans 14 amino acids. The CDR3 protein is CASSSRATNEKLFF. The DNA for the CDR3 is TGTGCCAGCAGCTCCCGGGCAACTAATGAAAAACTGTTTTTT. Looking up the rest from reference TRBV7-9 and TRBJ1-4 gives the full variable domain: DTGVSQNPRHKITKRGQNVTFRCDPISEHNRLYWYRQTLGQGPEFLTYFQNEAQLEKSRLLSDRFSAERPKGSFSTLEIQRTEQGDSAMYLCASSSRATNEKLFFGSGTQLSVL.